The 27 T cell receptor beta chains given below trace back to one sample, sequenced in a study of regulatory T cells in long-lasting Graves disease. Sequencing libraries for TCR beta were prepared with iRepertoire HTBI primers and Arm-PCR of CDR3 regions. One entry per CDR3 protein results from TCRdb running MiXCR on the multiplex PCR reads. The sample includes 300,000 to 350,000 distinct CDR3 sequences, around 19% of them seen just once. The sample's time point: persistent/refractory GD, antithyroid drugs over 5 years with positive TRAb. Extracted PBMC RNA gave rise to the TCR library. The source was peripheral blood mononuclear cells (PBMCs), collected when the disease was refractory, from a patient treated with antithyroid drugs. The source is a female donor with Graves disease.

The sample holds many counts of this clonotype. The J gene is TRBJ1-2, the V gene TRBV7-2; weak D call: TRBD1 (5 bases). Trimming took off 3 bases at V and 8 bases at J, with 16 bases between the two ends. The CDR3 loop spans 14 amino acids. Germline CDR1 is SGHTA and CDR2 is FQGNSA. This CDR3 reads CASSFSEGSGGYTF. The CDR3, as DNA: TGTGCCAGCAGCTTCTCTGAGGGGTCGGGCGGCTACACCTTC. Filled out from reference TRBV7-2 and TRBJ1-2, the complete variable domain reads GAGVSQSPSNKVTEKGKDVELRCDPISGHTALYWYRQSLGQGLEFLIYFQGNSAPDKSGLPSDRFSAERTGGSVSTLTIQRTQQEDSAVYLCASSFSEGSGGYTFGSGTRLTVV.

The CDR3 is CASSLRGAATGELFF. CDR3 DNA sequence: TGTGCCAGCAGCTTAAGGGGGGCGGCCACCGGGGAGCTGTTTTTT. The chain links TRBV7-2 to TRBJ2-2; D may be TRBD1 or TRBD2 (6 bases each). Deletions cut 2 bases from V and 4 bases from J, with 11 bases between. This CDR3 region has 15 residues. Per the germline V gene, CDR1 is SGHTA and CDR2 is FQGNSA. Variable domain in full (rest from reference TRBV7-2 and TRBJ2-2): GAGVSQSPSNKVTEKGKDVELRCDPISGHTALYWYRQSLGQGLEFLIYFQGNSAPDKSGLPSDRFSAERTGGSVSTLTIQRTQQEDSAVYLCASSLRGAATGELFFGEGSRLTVL.

This clonotype was counted many times. The chain carries TRBV28 and TRBJ1-4; D is ambiguous. This CDR3 contains 13 residues. Deletions cut 5 bases from V and 8 bases from J, with 12 bases between. The germline gives CDR1 MDHEN, CDR2 SYDVKM. For the CDR3, the DNA is TGTGCCAGCAGTCCCTGGATGGGGGAAAAACTGTTTTTT. It codes for CASSPWMGEKLFF.

The chain uses TRBV15 and TRBJ2-7, with D unresolved. V was pared by 6 bases and J by 2 bases, with 11 bases between. The CDR3 runs 13 residues. Germline CDR1 is LNHNV and CDR2 is YYDKDF (reference sequence). The CDR3 nucleotides are TGTGCCACCAGTGATAGCAATGCCTACGAGCAGTACTTC. The encoded protein is CATSDSNAYEQYF.

This clonotype has ten or more counts. This chain connects TRBV2 to TRBJ2-5; 8 bases agree with TRBD1. From germline, CDR1 is SNHLY and CDR2 FYNNEI. This CDR3 is built from 15 residues. Germline trimming cut 0 bases from V and 4 bases from J; bases unmatched to any gene: 4. CDR3 residues: CASSEARTGRETQYF. The CDR3 DNA is TGTGCCAGCAGTGAAGCCAGGACAGGGCGAGAGACCCAGTACTTC. The full variable domain, with the rest looked up from reference TRBV2 and TRBJ2-5, is EPEVTQTPSHQVTQMGQEVILRCVPISNHLYFYWYRQILGQKVEFLVSFYNNEISEKSEIFDDQFSVERPDGSNFTLKIRSTKLEDSAMYFCASSEARTGRETQYFGPGTRLLVL.

The CDR3 here is CAWSVLGPGTEAFF. The CDR3 bases are TGTGCCTGGAGTGTACTAGGCCCTGGTACTGAAGCTTTCTTT. V and J are TRBV30 and TRBJ1-1; D gene ambiguous. This CDR3 is 14 amino acids long. Trimming removed 0 bases at V and 5 bases at J, with 13 bases between. Per germline, CDR1 GTSNPN and CDR2 SVGIG (reference sequence).

This clonotype was picked up many times. The rearrangement uses TRBV28 and TRBJ2-7; 10 positions match TRBD1. This CDR3 comprises 17 residues. Trimming took 1 base from V and 4 from J; bases not matched to a gene: 10. Germline loops: CDR1 MDHEN, CDR2 SYDVKM. CDR3 loop: CASSLYLGGGQGYEQYF. In DNA, the CDR3 is TGTGCCAGCAGTTTATATTTGGGAGGGGGACAGGGGTACGAGCAGTACTTC.

Comments on this clonotype: A read error may be the cause here, since a much bigger clone is one base away. The V gene is TRBV12-3 or TRBV12-4, the J gene TRBJ1-4; D remains ambiguous. This CDR3 has 11 amino acids. V lost 10 bases and J lost 11, with 14 bases in between. The CDR3 DNA is TGTGCCATCCCCCGACGCGGGAAACTGTTTTTT. Protein sequence: CAIPRRGKLFF.

The J gene is TRBJ2-2, the V gene TRBV6-2 or TRBV6-3; D is tentatively TRBD1 or TRBD2 (5 bases each). The CDR3 covers 16 residues. Trimming left V 0 bases short and J 4 bases short, with 12 bases between. Germline V lookup: CDR1 MNHEY, CDR2 SVGEGT. The CDR3 here is CASSYSAPGGTGELFF. CDR3 sequence (DNA): TGTGCCAGCAGTTACTCGGCCCCTGGGGGCACCGGGGAGCTGTTTTTT.

This clonotype was counted at least ten times. The chain employs TRBV19 and TRBJ2-7; 7 bases match TRBD2. The CDR3 runs to 15 residues. CDR1 is LNHDA, CDR2 SQIVND, per germline (reference sequence). The trim removed 6 bases at V and 0 bases at J, leaving 8 bases unmatched. The CDR3 DNA is TGTGCCAGTAGGAGGAGCGGGGTAAGCTCCTACGAGCAGTACTTC. Translated, it gives CASRRSGVSSYEQYF.

This clonotype was seen many times. The V call is TRBV12-3 or TRBV12-4, the J call TRBJ2-7; D not certain. V dropped 2 bases and J dropped 1 base, with 6 bases sitting between them. The CDR3 loop spans 13 amino acids. The CDR3 DNA follows: TGTGCCAGCAGTTTAACAAAGTCCTACGAGCAGTACTTC. It yields the protein CASSLTKSYEQYF.

This rearrangement joins TRBV4-3 to TRBJ1-1; D not resolved. The germline V gene encodes CDR1 LGHNA and CDR2 YSLEER. This CDR3 region has 16 residues. Deletions cut 0 bases from V and 0 bases from J, with 11 bases between. CDR3 in DNA: TGCGCCAGCAGCCAAGATAGGGCAGGTCTGAACACTGAAGCTTTCTTT. Its protein product is CASSQDRAGLNTEAFF.

The chain combines TRBV6-1 with TRBJ1-2, with D perhaps matching TRBD1 (5 bases). CDR1 is MNHNS, CDR2 SASEGT, per germline. The ends were cut back, 8 bases at V and 8 bases at J, with 18 bases in the middle. This CDR3 comprises 13 residues. DNA for the CDR3: TGTGCCAGCCGGCGGGACGGCCCTAGAGGCTACACCTTC. This gives the protein CASRRDGPRGYTF.

The chain links TRBV7-9 to TRBJ2-7, with 7 bases aligning to TRBD1. Trimming took 1 base from V and 4 from J; bases not matched to a gene: 7. The CDR3 covers 15 residues. Germline V gives CDR1 SEHNR, CDR2 FQNEAQ (reference sequence). CDR3 DNA sequence: TGTGCCAGCAGCTTAGTAGGACAGGTCTCTTACGAGCAGTACTTC. This encodes CASSLVGQVSYEQYF.

This clonotype occurred many times. V gene TRBV6-1 combines with J gene TRBJ2-2; 7 bases are a match to TRBD2. V lost 10 bases, J lost 0 bases, and 2 bases stayed unmatched. CDR3 length equals 13 residues. Germline CDR1 MNHNS, CDR2 SASEGT. CDR3 residues: CATSGANTGELFF. CDR3 nucleotides: TGTGCCACAAGCGGGGCGAACACCGGGGAGCTGTTTTTT.

The chain joins TRBV13 to TRBJ2-7; TRBD2 might be the D (5 bases). Looked up from germline, CDR1 is PRHDT and CDR2 is FYEKMQ (reference sequence). V lost 3 bases and J lost 3, with 15 bases in between. The length of the CDR3 is 15 residues. As DNA, the CDR3 is TGTGCCAGCAGCTTTTCGAGGGCCAGGCACTACGAGCAGTACTTC. This translates into CASSFSRARHYEQYF. Full variable domain (outside the CDR3, taken from reference TRBV13 and TRBJ2-7): AAGVIQSPRHLIKEKRETATLKCYPIPRHDTVYWYQQGPGQDPQFLISFYEKMQSDKGSIPDRFSAQQFSDYHSELNMSSLELGDSALYFCASSFSRARHYEQYFGPGTRLTVT.

There are a few counts of this clonotype. The chain couples TRBV7-6 to TRBJ2-3; D not resolved. CDR1 and CDR2 from the germline V gene are SGHVS and FNYEAQ. CDR3 length equals 13 residues. V was shortened by 1 base and J by 4 bases, with 6 bases between the two germline ends. In DNA, the CDR3 is TGTGCCAGCAGCTTAGGTCCATCAGATACGCAGTATTTT. Its protein product is CASSLGPSDTQYF.

This clonotype was observed many times. The rearrangement uses TRBV6-5 and TRBJ1-5, with 8 bases fitting TRBD1. J gave up 6 bases and V 4 bases, and 8 bases lay outside the gene matches. This CDR3 is built from 15 residues. The germline gives CDR1 MNHEY, CDR2 SVGAGI. Here the CDR3 DNA reads TGTGCCAGCAGTTCGGGCAGGGGGCCGGGTCAGCCCCAGCATTTT. Translated: CASSSGRGPGQPQHF.

This clonotype has a count of ten or more. The chain links TRBV28 to TRBJ1-2; 7 bases map to TRBD1. The CDR3 consists of 14 residues. V shed 2 bases, J shed 4 bases, and the junction held 4 bases outside the gene matches. Germline CDR1 reads MDHEN; CDR2 reads SYDVKM. CDR3 region: CASSLRGQSYGYTF. CDR3 sequence (DNA): TGTGCCAGCAGTTTACGGGGACAGAGCTATGGCTACACCTTC.

This chain links TRBV5-5 with TRBJ1-2; 11 positions match TRBD1. CDR3 length equals 15 residues. Germline V gives CDR1 SGHKS, CDR2 YYEKEE (reference sequence). Unmatched junction bases numbered 5, after V lost 3 bases and J lost 4 bases. CDR3 DNA: TGTGCCAGCAGCTCCTCGGGACAGGGGGTCTATGGCTACACCTTC. This sequence encodes CASSSSGQGVYGYTF.

This clonotype was detected many times. The rearrangement joins TRBV30 to TRBJ1-2; D ambiguous. This CDR3 spans 16 amino acids. Trimming took 1 base from V and 0 from J, leaving 15 bases between them. Germline values: CDR1 GTSNPN, CDR2 SVGIG (reference sequence). Here the CDR3 DNA reads TGTGCCTGGAGTGAGGGAGAAGCAGGAGCTAACTATGGCTACACCTTC. It specifies CAWSEGEAGANYGYTF.

About this clonotype: A read error may explain this, as a much larger clone is one base away. The rearrangement links TRBV6-1 to TRBJ2-5, with a possible D match to TRBD2 (5 bases). CDR1 and CDR2 from the germline V gene are MNHNS and SASEGT. Trimming took off 8 bases at V and 4 bases at J, with 20 bases between the two ends. The CDR3 contains 15 residues. The CDR3 loop is CASGPPRGSSETQYF. As DNA, the CDR3 is TGTGCCAGCGGCCCTCCTCGGGGTAGCTCAGAGACCCAGTACTTC.

The CDR3 loop is CATSRGHPSGRAGEQYF. As DNA, the CDR3 is TGTGCCACCAGCAGAGGCCATCCTAGCGGGAGGGCGGGGGAGCAGTACTTC. The chain has TRBV15 and TRBJ2-7; TRBD2 aligns across 12 bases. The CDR3 has 17 residues. Germline assignment: CDR1 LNHNV and CDR2 YYDKDF (reference sequence). V gave up 1 base and J gave up 7 bases; unmatched junction bases: 11.

This clonotype was detected only a few times. The chain joins TRBV20-1 to TRBJ2-7; D remains unclear. Germline CDR1 is DFQATT and CDR2 is SNEGSKA (reference sequence). This CDR3 has 13 residues. V was shortened by 0 bases and J by 4 bases, with 10 bases between the two germline ends. The CDR3 here is CSARDVLGYEQYF. The CDR3 DNA reads as TGCAGTGCTAGAGATGTATTAGGGTACGAGCAGTACTTC.

With regard to this clonotype: A clone one base away is much larger, so this may be a read error. J is TRBJ1-2 and V is TRBV29-1; tentative D call: TRBD1 (6 bases). The CDR3 has 16 amino acids. Germline CDR1 and CDR2: SQVTM and ANQGSEA. The CDR3 DNA reads TGCAGCGTTGGACAGGCCCACCCTTTAGCTAACTATGGCCACACCTTC. This translates into CSVGQAHPLANYGHTF.

On this clonotype: The conserved final phenylalanine or tryptophan is absent from the CDR3, which likely points to a read error. The chain uses TRBV3-1 and TRBJ1-1, with 8 bases fitting TRBD1. The ends lost 1 base at V and 0 bases at J; junction bases unmatched: 7. This CDR3 region has 17 residues. Germline V gene data show CDR1 as LGHDT and CDR2 as YNNKEL (reference sequence). In DNA form, the CDR3 reads TGTGCCAGCAGCCAAGTTCGAGGACAGGGCTTGAACACTGAAGCTTTCCTT. Its translation is CASSQVRGQGLNTEAFL.

This clonotype was seen a few times. The chain uses TRBV12-3 or TRBV12-4 and TRBJ2-2; TRBD2 matches 13 bases. CDR3 length equals 18 residues. After removal of 6 bases from V and 5 bases from J, the junction contained 12 bases not matched to a gene. CDR3 protein: CASSYRRGLAGVTGELFF. CDR3 bases: TGTGCCAGCAGCTACCGGCGCGGACTAGCGGGAGTTACCGGGGAGCTGTTTTTT.